Sequencing of this T cell receptor (beta chain) was carried out in a study of human T cells and chemical hapten exposure. Per germline, CDR1 LNHDA and CDR2 SQIVND (reference sequence). V was trimmed by 7 bases and J by 4 bases, leaving 2 bases between them. The CDR3 is 10 residues long. This clonotype was observed a few times. The time point was: pre-sensitization, week 0. Treatment in this sample: therapeutic diphenylcyclopropenone sensitization with weekly scalp DPC. MiXCR, run by TCRdb on the RACE reads, gives a single entry per CDR3 protein. The sample includes tens of thousands of distinct CDR3 sequences, about 11% of them seen just once.

The source was whole blood, collected in connection with sensitization to the hapten diphenylcyclopropenone (DPC). V and J are TRBV19 and TRBJ1-5, with D unclear. The sequence was obtained from a woman aged 40 to 50 with alopecia areata. Some clones in this sample may be carry-over from other donors' samples. CDR3 bases: TGTGCCAGTAATAATCAGCCCCAGCATTTT. As protein: CASNNQPQHF.